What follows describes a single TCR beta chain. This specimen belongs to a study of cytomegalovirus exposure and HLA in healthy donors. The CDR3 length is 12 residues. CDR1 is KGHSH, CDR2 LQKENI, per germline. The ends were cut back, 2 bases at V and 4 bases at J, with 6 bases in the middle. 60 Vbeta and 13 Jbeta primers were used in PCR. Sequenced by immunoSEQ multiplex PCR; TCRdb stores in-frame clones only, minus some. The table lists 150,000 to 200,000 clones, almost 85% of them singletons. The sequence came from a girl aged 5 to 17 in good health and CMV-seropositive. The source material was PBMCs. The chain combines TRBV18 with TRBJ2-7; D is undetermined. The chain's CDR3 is CASSPAGYEQYF. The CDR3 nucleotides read TGTGCCAGCTCACCAGCCGGTTACGAGCAGTACTTC.